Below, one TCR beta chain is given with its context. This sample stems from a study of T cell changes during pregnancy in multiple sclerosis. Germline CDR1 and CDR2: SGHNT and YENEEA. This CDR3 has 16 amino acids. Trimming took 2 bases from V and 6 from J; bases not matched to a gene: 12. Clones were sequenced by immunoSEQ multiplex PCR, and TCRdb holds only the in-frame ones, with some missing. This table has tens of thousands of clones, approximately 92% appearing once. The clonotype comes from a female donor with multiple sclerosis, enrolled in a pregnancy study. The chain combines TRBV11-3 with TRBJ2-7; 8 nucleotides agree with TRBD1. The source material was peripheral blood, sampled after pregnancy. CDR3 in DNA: TGTGCCAGCAGCTTATCTTCCGGACAGGGCCTATTCGAGCAGTACTTC. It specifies CASSLSSGQGLFEQYF.